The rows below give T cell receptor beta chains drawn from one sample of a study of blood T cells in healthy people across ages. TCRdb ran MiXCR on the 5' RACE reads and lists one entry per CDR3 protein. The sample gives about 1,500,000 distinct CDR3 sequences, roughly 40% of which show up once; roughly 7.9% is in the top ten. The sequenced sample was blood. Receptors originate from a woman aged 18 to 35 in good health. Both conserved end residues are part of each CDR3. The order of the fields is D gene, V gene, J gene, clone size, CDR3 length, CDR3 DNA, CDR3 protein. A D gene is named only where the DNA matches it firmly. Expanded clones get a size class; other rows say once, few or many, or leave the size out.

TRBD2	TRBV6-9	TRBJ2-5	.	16	TGTGCCAGCAGTTATTGGGGGACTAGCGGGACCGATGAGCAGTACTTC	CASSYWGTSGTDEQYF
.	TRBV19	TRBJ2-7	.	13	TGTGCCAGTAGTATACTTAAAACCGGCGAGCAGTACTTC	CASSILKTGEQYF
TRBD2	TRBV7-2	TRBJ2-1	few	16	TGTGCCAGCAGCTCGAGACTAGCGGGAGCGAACAATGAGCAGTTCTTC	CASSSRLAGANNEQFF
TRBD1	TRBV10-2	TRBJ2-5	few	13	TGCGCCAGCAGTATACAGGGGAGAGAGACCCAGTACTTC	CASSIQGRETQYF
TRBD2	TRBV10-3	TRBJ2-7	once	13	TGTGCCAGTCAGACTAGCGGGAGGGATGAGCAGTACTTC	CASQTSGRDEQYF
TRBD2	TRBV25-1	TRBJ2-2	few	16	TGTGCCAGCAGTTCCGGGCGGGAGGGCCGGACCGGGGAGCTGTTTTTT	CASSSGREGRTGELFF
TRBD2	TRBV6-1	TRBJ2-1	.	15	TGTGCCAGCAGCGACCTAGCGGGAGAAGCGAGTGAGCAGTTCTTC	CASSDLAGEASEQFF
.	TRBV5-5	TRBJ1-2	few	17	TGTGCCAGCAGCTCCGAGGGTCCGAGACCTTCTAACTATGGCTACACCTTC	CASSSEGPRPSNYGYTF
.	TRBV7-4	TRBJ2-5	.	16	TGTGCCAGCAGCTTATTTTGTGGGTTGTCCCCAACAGGGCAGTACTTC	CASSLFCGLSPTGQYF
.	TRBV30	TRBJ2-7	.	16	TGTGCCTGGAGTGTATATGGGGCCAAGATATCCTACGAGCAGTACTTC	CAWSVYGAKISYEQYF
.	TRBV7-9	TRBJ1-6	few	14	TGTGCCAGCAGCCCTTCTGGGGGGCCTTCACCCCTCCACTTT	CASSPSGGPSPLHF
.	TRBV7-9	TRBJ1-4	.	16	TGTGCCAGCAGCTTACAACAGGGAGTCGAAAATGAAAAACTGTTTTTT	CASSLQQGVENEKLFF
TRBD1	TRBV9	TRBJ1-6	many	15	TGTGCCAGCAGCGTAGAGGGACAGTATAATTCACCCCTCCACTTT	CASSVEGQYNSPLHF
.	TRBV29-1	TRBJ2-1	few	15	TGCAGCGTTGAAAGGTCAGGGGAGGTCACCAATGAGCAGTTCTTC	CSVERSGEVTNEQFF
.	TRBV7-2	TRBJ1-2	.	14	TGTGCCAGCAGCGACGGGGGTCTCGACTATGGCTACACCTTC	CASSDGGLDYGYTF
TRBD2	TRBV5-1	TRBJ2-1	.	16	TGCGCCAGCAGCGCGGGGACTAGCGGACCCTACAATGAGCAGTTCTTC	CASSAGTSGPYNEQFF
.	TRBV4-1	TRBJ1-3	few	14	TGCGCCAGCAGCCAACCCCGGTCTGGAAACACCATATATTTT	CASSQPRSGNTIYF
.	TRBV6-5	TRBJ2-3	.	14	TGTGCCAGCAGTTCAGGGATAGGAGCAGATACGCAGTATTTT	CASSSGIGADTQYF
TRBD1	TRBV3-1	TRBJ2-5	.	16	TGTGCCAGCAGCCCCTGGGACAGGGCTAAAGACAATGAGCAGTACTTC	CASSPWDRAKDNEQYF
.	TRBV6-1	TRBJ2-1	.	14	TGTGCCAGCAGATCGGCTAGAAACTACAATGAGCAGTTCTTC	CASRSARNYNEQFF
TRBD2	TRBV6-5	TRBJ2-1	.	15	TGTGCCAGCAGCTACGGGACTAGCGGATACAATAAGCAGTTCTTC	CASSYGTSGYNKQFF
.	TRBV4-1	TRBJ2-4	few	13	TGCGCCAGCAGCCGGGCAGGGGGGGACATTCAGTACTTC	CASSRAGGDIQYF
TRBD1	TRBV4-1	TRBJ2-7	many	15	TGCGCCAGCAGCCAAGGACAGGGGCCATCCTACGAGCAGTACTTC	CASSQGQGPSYEQYF
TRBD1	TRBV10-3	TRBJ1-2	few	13	TGTGCCATACAGGGGGCTCCGTCCTATGGCTACACCTTC	CAIQGAPSYGYTF
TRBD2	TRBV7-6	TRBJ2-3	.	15	TGTGCCAGCAGCTTAGAGGCGGGGGGTACAGATACGCAGTATTTT	CASSLEAGGTDTQYF
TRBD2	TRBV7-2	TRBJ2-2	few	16	TGTGCCAGCAGCTTTGGGGGGACTAGTACAGGCGGGGAGCTGTTTTTT	CASSFGGTSTGGELFF
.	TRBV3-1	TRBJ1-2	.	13	TGTGCCAGCAGCTCGGGACGGATCTATGGCTACACCTTC	CASSSGRIYGYTF
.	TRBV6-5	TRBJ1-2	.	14	TGTGCCAGCAGTTACGGCAGGAGTAACTATGGCTACACCTTC	CASSYGRSNYGYTF
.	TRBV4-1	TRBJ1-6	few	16	TGCGCCAGCAGCCAAGATCCTGGAGTCAATAATTCACCCCTCCACTTT	CASSQDPGVNNSPLHF
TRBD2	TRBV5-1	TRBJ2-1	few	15	TGCGCCAGCAGCTTGGATAGTGGGGGGGTCAACGAGCAGTTCTTC	CASSLDSGGVNEQFF
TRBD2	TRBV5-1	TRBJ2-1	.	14	TGCGCCACCAAGACTAGCGGCTCCTACAATGAGCAGTTCTTC	CATKTSGSYNEQFF
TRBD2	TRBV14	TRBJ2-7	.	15	TGTGCCAGCAGCCAAGACCCTAGCGGGATCTACGAGCAGTACTTC	CASSQDPSGIYEQYF
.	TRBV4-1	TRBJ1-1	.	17	TGCGCCAGCAGCCAAGACCTTGTGGGCAGGGGCCCGTTAAGAGCTTTCTTT	CASSQDLVGRGPLRAFF
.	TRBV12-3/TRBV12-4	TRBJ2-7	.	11	TGTGTCAGCAGTTGGGGTTACGAGCAGTACTTC	CVSSWGYEQYF
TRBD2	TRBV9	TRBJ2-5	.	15	TGTGCCAGCAGCGTGAACGGGGGGGCCGTAGAGACCCAGTACTTC	CASSVNGGAVETQYF
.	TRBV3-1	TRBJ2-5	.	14	TGTGCCAGCAGCCAAGGACTAGGAGGGGAGACCCAGTACTTC	CASSQGLGGETQYF
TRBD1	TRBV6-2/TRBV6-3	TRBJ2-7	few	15	TGTGCCAGCAGCAGACAGGGCCCTCAGTACAATGAGCAGTACTTC	CASSRQGPQYNEQYF
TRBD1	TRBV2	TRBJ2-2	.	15	TGTGCCAGCAGAGGGACAGGGAATAGCGCCGGGGAGCTGTTTTTT	CASRGTGNSAGELFF
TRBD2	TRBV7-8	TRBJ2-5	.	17	TGTGCCAGCAGCTTAGTTAGCGGGGGGGGGTCTCAAGAGACCCAGTACTTC	CASSLVSGGGSQETQYF
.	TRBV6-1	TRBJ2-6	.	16	TGTGCCAGCAGTGTCCCGACTGTCTCTGGGGCCAACGTCCTGACTTTC	CASSVPTVSGANVLTF